These 4 T cell receptor beta chains came from one sample sequenced in a study of breast tumors, draining lymph nodes, adjacent tissues. Axillary draining lymph nodes of breast cancer patients supplied the node samples. TCRdb re-called the multiplex PCR reads with MiXCR, one entry per CDR3 protein. The sample consists of around 140,000 distinct CDR3 sequences, about a fifth of them appearing once. Sequences were obtained from axillary lymph node tissue. These receptors were obtained from a female donor with breast cancer. Some clones in this sample may be carry-over from other donors' samples.

This clonotype was observed a single time. A clone one base away is much larger, so this may be a read error. The genes are TRBV20-1 and TRBJ2-2, with TRBD1 matching over 7 bases. Germline V gene sequence: CDR1 DFQATT, CDR2 SNEGSKA (reference sequence). CDR3 size: 15 residues. The CDR3 loop reads CSARVRGRGTGELVF. The CDR3 region has the DNA TGCAGTGCTAGAGTAAGGGGGCGAGGCACCGGGGAGCTGGTTTTT.

This clonotype appeared many times. The chain joins TRBV5-1 to TRBJ2-3, with TRBD2 matching 9 bases. J lost 0 bases, V lost 4 bases, and 9 bases had no gene match. CDR3 size: 17 residues. Looked up from germline, CDR1 is SGHRS and CDR2 is YFSETQ. CDR3 nucleotides: TGCGCCAGCAGCCCTCGGACTAGCGTTTCTAGCACAGATACGCAGTATTTT. It specifies CASSPRTSVSSTDTQYF.

This clonotype appeared a single time. Since a much larger clone is just one base distant, this may be a read error. This chain uses TRBV20-1 with TRBJ1-5, with 9 nucleotides matching TRBD1. V was clipped by 6 bases and J by 5 bases; unmatched bases: 2. The CDR3 loop spans 12 amino acids. Germline CDR1 DFQATT, CDR2 SNEGSKA (reference sequence). CDR3 DNA: TGCAGTGCCGGGACAGGGCATCAGCCCCAGCATTTT. Its translation is CSAGTGHQPQHF.

At least ten counts were recorded for this clonotype. The chain combines TRBV9 with TRBJ2-5, with 9 positions matching TRBD2. This CDR3 is built from 15 residues. In germline, CDR1 is SGDLS, CDR2 YYNGEE. Trimming took 2 bases from V and 2 from J; bases not matched to a gene: 4. The CDR3 DNA is TGTGCCAGCAGCGTTTATACTAGCGGGCAAGAGACCCAGTACTTC. Translating it yields CASSVYTSGQETQYF.